The T cell receptor (beta chain) described here comes from a study of T cell responses to AZD1222 COVID-19 vaccine. In the case of this clone: What it binds is not known.

Some clones are missing from TCRdb's copy, which holds only in-frame ones; the method was immunoSEQ multiplex PCR. The sample carries roughly 80,000 clones, roughly 85% recorded once. Broader study findings: Only five to seven AZD1222 recipients were seropositive at baseline.

This CDR3 is built from 14 residues. Germline V lookup: CDR1 MGHRA, CDR2 YSYEKL. J lost 8 bases, V lost 3 bases, and 6 bases had no gene match. The clonotype originates from an adult in good health. The specimen was peripheral blood, collected on day 0 of AZD1222 vaccination. The chain joins TRBV4-1 to TRBJ1-2; 10 positions agree with TRBD1. The CDR3 DNA sequence: TGCGCCAGCAGCCACCCGACAGGGGGCGTCGGCTACACCTTC. Translated: CASSHPTGGVGYTF.